The 29 T cell receptor beta chains below come from one sample, sequenced in a study of cytomegalovirus exposure and HLA in healthy donors. PCR employed 60 Vbeta and 13 Jbeta primers. TCRdb's copy holds only in-frame clones and misses some; the assay was immunoSEQ multiplex PCR. The table has about 77,000 clones, around three quarters seen once. The sample comprised PBMCs. The receptors here all came from a man aged 35 to 55 in good health and CMV-seronegative.

The chain recombines TRBV28 with TRBJ1-1; D call uncertain. V dropped 2 bases and J dropped 3 bases, with 7 bases sitting between them. Germline V gives CDR1 MDHEN, CDR2 SYDVKM. The CDR3 sequence is 13 residues long. This chain's CDR3 is CASSLRSDTEAFF. In DNA form, the CDR3 reads TGTGCCAGCAGTTTACGCTCAGACACTGAAGCTTTCTTT.

On this clone itself: Other DNA sequences in this specimen translate into the identical CDR3. V gene TRBV6-5 combines with J gene TRBJ1-2; TRBD1 matches at 10 bases. J gave up 4 bases and V 3 bases, and 8 bases lay outside the gene matches. This CDR3 region has 16 residues. Germline assignment: CDR1 MNHEY and CDR2 SVGAGI. This CDR3 reads CASSYIRTGGGYGYTF. CDR3 nucleotide sequence: TGTGCCAGCAGTTATATTCGGACAGGGGGAGGCTATGGCTACACCTTC.

The chain joins TRBV4-2 to TRBJ1-2, with 7 bases matching TRBD1. V shed 0 bases and J 4 bases; nucleotides not matched to a gene: 2. The CDR3 has 14 amino acids. Germline V gene data show CDR1 as LGHNA and CDR2 as YNFKEQ. The CDR3 loop is CASSQDRDSYGYTF. Here the CDR3 DNA reads TGTGCCAGCAGCCAAGATCGGGACAGCTATGGCTACACCTTC.

This clone appeared many times. The chain carries TRBV7-8 and TRBJ1-5, with D possibly matching TRBD1 (6 bases). CDR1 is SGHVS and CDR2 is FQNEAQ in the germline V gene. The V end was cut by 1 base, the J end by 0 bases, with 10 bases between. The CDR3 runs to 16 residues. This CDR3 reads CASSLEGQSSNQPQHF. CDR3 DNA: TGTGCCAGCAGCTTAGAAGGACAGTCTAGCAATCAGCCCCAGCATTTT.

The chain combines TRBV15 with TRBJ1-5, with a tentative D call TRBD1 (6 bases). Looked up from germline, CDR1 is LNHNV and CDR2 is YYDKDF (reference sequence). CDR3 size: 15 residues. The germline V and J ends were trimmed by 8 bases and 2 bases, with 16 bases remaining between them. For the CDR3, the DNA is TGTGCCACCCTACAGGGAGGGGGAGGCAATCAGCCCCAGCATTTT. Its protein is CATLQGGGGNQPQHF.

This clone was detected a few times. The CDR3 DNA reads TGTGCCAGCAGTTACTCGTCCAGTACTAACTATGGCTACACCTTC. Its protein product is CASSYSSSTNYGYTF. The V call is TRBV6-6, the J call TRBJ1-2; no reliable D call. The CDR3 sequence is 15 residues long. Trimming left V 0 bases short and J 0 bases short, with 8 bases between. Germline V lookup: CDR1 MNHNY, CDR2 SVGAGI (reference sequence).

The rearrangement links TRBV6-5 to TRBJ2-7, with D possibly matching TRBD1 (6 bases). V lost 2 bases and J 1 base, leaving 15 bases between the germline ends. The germline CDR1 and CDR2 sequences are MNHEY and SVGAGI. This CDR3 comprises 16 residues. Here the CDR3 reads CASSYQDSMQSYEQYF. The DNA for the CDR3 is TGTGCCAGCAGTTACCAGGACAGTATGCAGTCCTACGAGCAGTACTTC.

In its sample, this clone was seen once. V is TRBV19 and J is TRBJ2-1, with 11 nucleotides matching TRBD2. This CDR3 has 15 amino acids. V lost 8 bases to trimming and J lost 2 bases; unmatched junction nucleotides: 5. The germline gives CDR1 LNHDA, CDR2 SQIVND (reference sequence). CDR3 bases: TGTGCCAGTCAAAAACTAGCGGGGGCCTACAATGAGCAGTTCTTC. It yields the protein CASQKLAGAYNEQFF.

V usage is TRBV9 and J usage is TRBJ1-1; no clear D gene. Germline lookup yields CDR1 SGDLS and CDR2 YYNGEE. The CDR3 sequence is 15 residues long. Trimming removed 0 bases from V and 4 bases from J, with 13 bases in between. This chain's CDR3 is CASSVDLGRGTEAFF. The CDR3 DNA is TGTGCCAGCAGCGTAGACTTGGGGAGAGGCACTGAAGCTTTCTTT.

The chain combines TRBV18 with TRBJ1-6, with a tentative D call TRBD1 (5 bases). The length of the CDR3 is 14 residues. The V and J ends lost 6 bases and 11 bases respectively, with 17 bases between them. Germline assignment: CDR1 KGHSH and CDR2 LQKENI. This CDR3 reads CASSPSGGNPPLHF. The CDR3 nucleotides read TGTGCCAGCTCCCCCTCGGGGGGGAATCCACCCCTCCACTTT.

The rearrangement joins TRBV7-2 to TRBJ2-7, with D possibly matching TRBD2 (6 bases). Trimming removed 1 base at V and 2 bases at J, with 9 bases between. Germline V gene data show CDR1 as SGHTA and CDR2 as FQGNSA. The CDR3 sequence is 14 residues long. In DNA, the CDR3 is TGTGCCAGCAGCTTAGAAAAGCGGGCCTACGAGCAGTACTTC. The encoded protein is CASSLEKRAYEQYF.

This chain links TRBV7-2 with TRBJ1-5; 9 bases are shared with TRBD1. The CDR3 runs 14 residues. V dropped 5 bases and J dropped 9; count of bases not matched to a gene: 8. In germline, CDR1 is SGHTA, CDR2 FQGNSA. The CDR3 loop reads CASSGGTGSTPQHF. CDR3 DNA sequence: TGTGCCAGCAGCGGAGGGACAGGGTCAACGCCCCAGCATTTT.

This clone has only a few counts. The V gene is TRBV2, the J gene TRBJ2-7; maybe TRBD1 (6 bases). Germline V gene data show CDR1 as SNHLY and CDR2 as FYNNEI. The CDR3 spans 12 residues. V lost 6 bases and J 3 bases, leaving 9 bases between the germline ends. The CDR3 sequence is CASSRQVYEQYF. CDR3 bases: TGTGCCAGCAGCCGACAGGTCTACGAGCAGTACTTC.

The chain is built from TRBV5-4 and TRBJ1-2, with no clear D. Trimming took off 4 bases at V and 8 bases at J, with 21 bases between the two ends. Germline V gene lookup returns CDR1 SGHNT and CDR2 YYREEE (reference sequence). CDR3 length equals 15 residues. In nucleotides, the CDR3 is TGTGCCAGCAGCCCATCCCCCCCTTCATCCCGGGGCTACACCTTC. The encoded protein is CASSPSPPSSRGYTF.

The gene calls are TRBV5-1 and TRBJ1-6, with a tentative D call TRBD1 (6 bases). Between the trimmed V and J ends, which lost 2 bases and 7 bases, there was a span of 13 bases. The germline CDR1 and CDR2 sequences are SGHRS and YFSETQ. CDR3 size: 15 residues. CDR3 sequence (DNA): TGCGCCAGCAGCTTTGTAGGGACAAGGAATTCACCCCTCCACTTT. The encoded protein is CASSFVGTRNSPLHF. Full variable domain (missing parts from reference TRBV5-1 and TRBJ1-6): KAGVTQTPRYLIKTRGQQVTLSCSPISGHRSVSWYQQTPGQGLQFLFEYFSETQRNKGNFPGRFSGRQFSNSRSEMNVSTLELGDSALYLCASSFVGTRNSPLHFGNGTRLTVT.

The table lists this clone with a few counts. J is TRBJ1-1 and V is TRBV5-1; a possible D gene is TRBD1 (5 bases). The CDR3 is 13 amino acids. Germline assignment: CDR1 SGHRS and CDR2 YFSETQ. V dropped 2 bases and J dropped 5 bases, with 10 bases sitting between them. The CDR3 DNA sequence: TGCGCCAGCAGCTTCGGGGGAGGGACTGAAGCTTTCTTT. Its translation is CASSFGGGTEAFF.

The CDR3 DNA reads as TGTGCCAGCCGAAACAGGGAGAACACTGAAGCTTTCTTT. It translates to CASRNRENTEAFF. The rearrangement links TRBV2 to TRBJ1-1, with D tentatively TRBD1 (6 bases). The V end was cut by 8 bases, the J end by 1 base, with 11 bases between. CDR1 and CDR2 from the germline V gene are SNHLY and FYNNEI. The CDR3 has 13 amino acids.

This clone was picked up a small number of times. The chain is built from TRBV5-1 and TRBJ1-3; no definite D call. The CDR3 runs 16 residues. V lost 0 bases, J lost 0 bases, and 10 bases lay in between. Germline assignment: CDR1 SGHRS and CDR2 YFSETQ. CDR3 amino acids: CASSLVEPSSGNTIYF. The CDR3 nucleotides are TGCGCCAGCAGCTTGGTGGAGCCTAGCTCTGGAAACACCATATATTTT. Looking up the rest from reference TRBV5-1 and TRBJ1-3 gives the full variable domain: KAGVTQTPRYLIKTRGQQVTLSCSPISGHRSVSWYQQTPGQGLQFLFEYFSETQRNKGNFPGRFSGRQFSNSRSEMNVSTLELGDSALYLCASSLVEPSSGNTIYFGEGSWLTVV.

The chain recombines TRBV6-5 with TRBJ1-1; a possible D gene is TRBD1 (5 bases). V dropped 2 bases and J dropped 2 bases, with 6 bases sitting between them. Germline V gene lookup returns CDR1 MNHEY and CDR2 SVGAGI. The CDR3 has 13 residues. CDR3 sequence: CASSYDSNTEAFF. CDR3 nucleotides: TGTGCCAGCAGTTACGACAGTAACACTGAAGCTTTCTTT.

This clone has just one count. The chain is built from TRBV28 and TRBJ1-6, with D hard to call. The CDR3 is 14 residues long. V gave up 3 bases and J gave up 7 bases, with 10 bases separating them. Germline loops: CDR1 MDHEN, CDR2 SYDVKM. This CDR3 reads CASSFHTRNSPLHF. The CDR3 region has the DNA TGTGCCAGCAGTTTCCACACCAGGAATTCACCCCTCCACTTT.

This clone was found once. The chain is built from TRBV4-1 and TRBJ1-6; D unresolved. Germline CDR1 and CDR2: MGHRA and YSYEKL. Trimming removed 2 bases at V and 3 bases at J, with 11 bases between. The CDR3 is 16 residues long. The CDR3 protein is CASSQNTISYNSPLHF. The CDR3 coding sequence is TGCGCCAGCAGCCAAAACACGATAAGCTATAATTCACCCCTCCACTTT.

The V call is TRBV7-9, the J call TRBJ2-3; 12 nucleotides align to TRBD2. The CDR3 sequence is 16 residues long. The junction had 6 bases not matched to a gene; V was cut back by 3 bases and J by 5 bases. Germline CDR1 reads SEHNR; CDR2 reads FQNEAQ (reference sequence). DNA of the CDR3: TGTGCCAGCAGCTTTACTAGCGGGGGGCAGGGAGATACGCAGTATTTT. This codes for CASSFTSGGQGDTQYF.

This clone was detected a few times. The rearrangement uses TRBV7-9 and TRBJ1-4, with D possibly matching TRBD1 (6 bases). The germline gives CDR1 SEHNR, CDR2 FQNEAQ (reference sequence). This CDR3 region has 14 residues. Trimming shortened V by 10 bases and J by 2 bases, and 14 bases separated the two germline ends. Here the CDR3 reads CATTTGLTNEKLFF. The DNA of the CDR3 is TGTGCCACGACCACAGGGTTGACTAATGAAAAACTGTTTTTT.

The chain carries TRBV2 and TRBJ1-4; D is uncertain. The length of the CDR3 is 15 residues. Trimming removed 4 bases from V and 4 bases from J, with 13 bases in between. Germline V gene sequence: CDR1 SNHLY, CDR2 FYNNEI. The CDR3 DNA reads TGTGCCAGCAGTGTTTCGCCCCTATATAATGAAAAACTGTTTTTT. Translation: CASSVSPLYNEKLFF.

V usage is TRBV30 and J usage is TRBJ2-7; the match to TRBD1 covers 11 bases. CDR1 is GTSNPN and CDR2 is SVGIG in the germline V gene (reference sequence). The CDR3 is 14 residues long. V shed 3 bases and J 7 bases; nucleotides not matched to a gene: 8. CDR3 sequence: CAWRRGTGGREQYF. CDR3 nucleotides: TGTGCCTGGAGGCGGGGGACAGGGGGGAGGGAGCAGTACTTC.

The CDR3 DNA is TGTGCCAGCAGTTCGAGGGCCGGGGAGCTGTTTTTT. Amino acid sequence: CASSSRAGELFF. The rearrangement links TRBV27 to TRBJ2-2; tentatively, D is TRBD2 (5 bases). Germline CDR1 is MNHEY and CDR2 is SMNVEV (reference sequence). Trimming took 4 bases from V and 6 from J, leaving 6 bases between them. The CDR3 is made up of 12 amino acids.

The chain has TRBV6-1 and TRBJ2-7, with a weak D call TRBD1 (6 bases). The V gene lost 1 base and the J gene lost 2 bases, with 12 bases spanning the gap. CDR1 and CDR2 from the germline V gene are MNHNS and SASEGT. The CDR3 spans 15 residues. The CDR3 DNA sequence: TGTGCCAGCAGTGAAGACGCAGGGGAGCCCTACGAGCAGTACTTC. It yields the protein CASSEDAGEPYEQYF.

The CDR3 bases are TGTGCCAGCAGTGAGAGGGCAGGGGGCTGGACCGGGGAGCTGTTTTTT. Its translation is CASSERAGGWTGELFF. This sequence joins TRBV6-4 and TRBJ2-2; TRBD1 matches at 8 bases. J lost 5 bases, V lost 3 bases, and 8 bases had no gene match. Germline values: CDR1 MRHNA, CDR2 SNTAGT. The CDR3 extends over 16 amino acids.

This sequence joins TRBV9 and TRBJ1-4; TRBD1 is a possible D gene (5 bases). Germline CDR1 SGDLS, CDR2 YYNGEE. Trimming pared 3 bases from V and 0 bases from J, leaving 18 bases between. The CDR3 length is 18 residues. The CDR3 reads CASSARGGVDATNEKLFF. CDR3 DNA sequence: TGTGCCAGCAGCGCTCGAGGAGGGGTCGATGCAACTAATGAAAAACTGTTTTTT.